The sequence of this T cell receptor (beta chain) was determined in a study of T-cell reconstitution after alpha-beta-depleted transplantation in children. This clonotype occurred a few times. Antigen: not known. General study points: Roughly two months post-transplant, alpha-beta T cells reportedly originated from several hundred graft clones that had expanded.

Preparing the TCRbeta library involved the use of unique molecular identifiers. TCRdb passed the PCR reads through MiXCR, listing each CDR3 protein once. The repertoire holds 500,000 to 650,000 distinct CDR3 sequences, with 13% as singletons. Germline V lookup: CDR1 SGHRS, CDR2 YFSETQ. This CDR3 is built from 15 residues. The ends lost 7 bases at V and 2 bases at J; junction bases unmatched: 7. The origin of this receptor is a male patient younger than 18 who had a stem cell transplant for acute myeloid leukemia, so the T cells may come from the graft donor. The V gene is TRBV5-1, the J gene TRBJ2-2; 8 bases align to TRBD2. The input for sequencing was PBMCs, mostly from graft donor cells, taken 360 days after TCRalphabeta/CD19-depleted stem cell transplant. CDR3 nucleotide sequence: TGCGCCAGCCGGGGGGGTAGCGGTAACACCGGGGAGCTGTTTTTT. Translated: CASRGGSGNTGELFF. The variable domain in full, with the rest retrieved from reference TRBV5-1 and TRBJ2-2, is KAGVTQTPRYLIKTRGQQVTLSCSPISGHRSVSWYQQTPGQGLQFLFEYFSETQRNKGNFPGRFSGRQFSNSRSEMNVSTLELGDSALYLCASRGGSGNTGELFFGEGSRLTVL.